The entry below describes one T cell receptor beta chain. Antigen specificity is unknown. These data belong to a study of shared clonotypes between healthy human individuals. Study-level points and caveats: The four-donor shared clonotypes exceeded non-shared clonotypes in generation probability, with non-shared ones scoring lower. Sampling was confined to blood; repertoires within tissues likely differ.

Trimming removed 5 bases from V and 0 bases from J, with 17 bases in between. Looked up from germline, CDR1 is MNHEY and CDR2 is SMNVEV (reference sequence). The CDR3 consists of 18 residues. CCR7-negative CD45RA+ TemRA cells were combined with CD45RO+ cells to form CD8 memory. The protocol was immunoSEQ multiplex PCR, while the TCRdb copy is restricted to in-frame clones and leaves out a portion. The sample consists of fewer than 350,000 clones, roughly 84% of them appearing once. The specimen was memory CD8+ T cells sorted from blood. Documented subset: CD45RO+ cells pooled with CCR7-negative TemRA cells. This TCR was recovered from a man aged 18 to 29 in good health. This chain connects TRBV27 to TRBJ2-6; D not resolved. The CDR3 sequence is CASSAPYMVASGANVLTF. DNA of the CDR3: TGTGCCAGCAGTGCTCCATACATGGTAGCCTCTGGGGCCAACGTCCTGACTTTC.